The 10 T cell receptor beta chains in this list originate from one sample, sequenced in a study of T cells in localized non-small cell lung cancer. The method was immunoSEQ multiplex PCR; TCRdb's version includes in-frame clones alone and lacks a portion of them. The data hold tens of thousands of clones, with approximately 91% observed a single time. The sequenced sample was peripheral blood, obtained before any cancer treatment. The receptors here all came from a female donor older than 55 with stage I squamous cell lung carcinoma.

V is TRBV18 and J is TRBJ2-3, with a weak D call TRBD1 (5 bases). Germline V gives CDR1 KGHSH, CDR2 LQKENI. The CDR3 loop spans 13 amino acids. The CDR3 DNA reads as TGTGCTACTAATCCCCGACAGACGGATACGCAGTATTTT. It encodes CATNPRQTDTQYF.

With respect to this clone: Sequence at one end of the junction differs from germline and may be a read error. The CDR3 DNA follows: TGCGCCAGCACCCAACAGGGGGGAGCTGGAAACACCATATATTTT. It specifies CASTQQGGAGNTIYF. This chain uses TRBV4-3 with TRBJ1-3; TRBD1 agrees at 8 bases. The germline CDR1 and CDR2 sequences are LGHNA and YSLEER. The CDR3 contains 15 residues.

The gene calls are TRBV18 and TRBJ2-5; D is undetermined. The CDR3 runs 13 residues. Germline V gene sequence: CDR1 KGHSH, CDR2 LQKENI. V was trimmed by 4 bases and J by 5 bases, leaving 11 bases between them. CDR3 residues: CASSQNGRETQYF. The CDR3 DNA sequence: TGTGCCAGCTCACAGAATGGCCGGGAGACCCAGTACTTC.

The CDR3 bases are TGTGCCAGCAGTCCGCCGGGCGGGAGGGCCCTCGAGCAGTACTTC. Translating it yields CASSPPGGRALEQYF. The chain employs TRBV5-5 and TRBJ2-7; 9 bases are shared with TRBD2. Trimming removed 5 bases from V and 6 bases from J; junction bases left unmatched: 12. This CDR3 has 15 amino acids. CDR1 is SGHKS, CDR2 YYEKEE, per germline (reference sequence).

The chain couples TRBV14 to TRBJ1-1; tentatively, D is TRBD1 (5 bases). The CDR3 has 19 amino acids. Trimming pared 0 bases from V and 1 base from J, leaving 21 bases between. CDR1 and CDR2 (germline): SGHDN, FVKESK. The CDR3 sequence is CASSQEHHPGTIRNTEAFF. In DNA, the CDR3 is TGTGCCAGCAGCCAAGAGCATCACCCTGGGACGATAAGGAACACTGAAGCTTTCTTT.

The chain has TRBV19 and TRBJ1-4, with D uncertain. Trimming cost V 5 bases and J 7 bases, with 17 bases left between them. CDR3 size: 15 residues. Germline V CDR1 and CDR2: LNHDA, SQIVND (reference sequence). CDR3 amino acids: CASSPNLGVGEKLFF. DNA for the CDR3: TGTGCCAGTAGTCCGAACCTCGGCGTGGGTGAAAAACTGTTTTTT.

The rearrangement links TRBV4-2 to TRBJ1-2; maybe TRBD1 (5 bases). The CDR3 has 14 amino acids. The V and J ends lost 0 bases and 8 bases respectively, with 13 bases between them. Germline V gene sequence: CDR1 LGHNA, CDR2 YNFKEQ. The CDR3 loop reads CASSQEGVFRGYTF. In DNA, the CDR3 is TGTGCCAGCAGCCAAGAGGGGGTTTTTAGGGGCTACACCTTC.

V usage is TRBV6-5 and J usage is TRBJ2-1, with 8 nucleotides matching TRBD1. This CDR3 contains 15 residues. Trimming at V came to 5 bases and at J to 2 bases, leaving 5 bases not matched to a gene. From germline, CDR1 is MNHEY and CDR2 SVGAGI. The CDR3 here is CASSLTRGPYNEQFF. The CDR3 DNA is TGTGCCAGCAGTCTTACCAGGGGGCCCTACAATGAGCAGTTCTTC.

V usage is TRBV7-9 and J usage is TRBJ2-1, with 7 bases lining up with TRBD2. CDR1 is SEHNR, CDR2 FQNEAQ, per germline (reference sequence). The CDR3 sequence is 14 residues long. The trim removed 6 bases at V and 10 bases at J, leaving 12 bases unmatched. The CDR3, as DNA: TGTGCCAGCAGTCCCACGACTAGCCCTCAGGAGCAGTTCTTC. Its translation: CASSPTTSPQEQFF. Full variable domain (rest looked up from reference TRBV7-9 and TRBJ2-1): DTGVSQNPRHKITKRGQNVTFRCDPISEHNRLYWYRQTLGQGPEFLTYFQNEAQLEKSRLLSDRFSAERPKGSFSTLEIQRTEQGDSAMYLCASSPTTSPQEQFFGPGTRLTVL.

The chain uses TRBV29-1 and TRBJ2-1; D gene ambiguous. The CDR3 has 12 residues. V lost 2 bases, J lost 5 bases, and 7 bases lay in between. Germline lookup yields CDR1 SQVTM and CDR2 ANQGSEA. The CDR3: CSVERANNEQFF. The CDR3, as DNA: TGCAGCGTTGAACGGGCGAACAATGAGCAGTTCTTC.